The source of this TCR beta chain is a study of OX40 agonist ivuxolimab in advanced cancers. General study findings and limits: Average numbers of expanded clones were greater in CD8+ T cells than in CD4+.

This CDR3 spans 17 amino acids. The trim removed 3 bases at V and 7 bases at J, leaving 12 bases unmatched. CDR1 and CDR2 from the germline V gene are LNHNV and YYDKDF (reference sequence). To note about this clone: Its antigen is unknown.

Patients were excluded for autoimmune disease history or systemic immunosuppression. Clones were read by immunoSEQ multiplex PCR, and TCRdb kept only the in-frame ones, dropping some. The profile shows roughly 79,000 clones, 80% to 95% of them singletons. The sample here was CD4+ or CD8+ T cells sorted from blood, taken in a trial of the OX40 agonist ivuxolimab. The chain carries TRBV15 and TRBJ2-1, with TRBD2 matching over 10 bases. The TCR originated in an adult with an advanced solid tumor such as melanoma, head and neck, liver or kidney cancer. In DNA form, the CDR3 reads TGTGCCACCAGCAGTAGTATGCTAGCGGGGGTTTGGAATGAGCAGTTCTTC. This gives the protein CATSSSMLAGVWNEQFF.